This T cell receptor (beta chain) comes out of a study of blood T cell repertoires in COVID-19. Study at large: PBMCs, B-cell-depleted T cells, or T cells were the source of the cDNA or gDNA that made up the material.

The V end lost 2 bases, the J end lost 3 bases, and 17 bases lay between the germline ends. Germline lookup yields CDR1 GTSNPN and CDR2 SVGIG (reference sequence). This CDR3 region has 15 residues. Measured with immunoSEQ multiplex PCR; TCRdb has only the in-frame clones, and not every one. The sample lists 50,000 or so clones; around 90% were seen once. The chain employs TRBV30 and TRBJ2-7, with D possibly being TRBD1 (6 bases). The source is a human donor with active COVID-19. The donor label of this sample is uncertain. The sequenced material came from peripheral blood. The CDR3 loop reads CAWSLRSTGFYEQYF. Here the CDR3 DNA reads TGTGCCTGGAGTCTTCGATCCACAGGGTTCTACGAGCAGTACTTC.